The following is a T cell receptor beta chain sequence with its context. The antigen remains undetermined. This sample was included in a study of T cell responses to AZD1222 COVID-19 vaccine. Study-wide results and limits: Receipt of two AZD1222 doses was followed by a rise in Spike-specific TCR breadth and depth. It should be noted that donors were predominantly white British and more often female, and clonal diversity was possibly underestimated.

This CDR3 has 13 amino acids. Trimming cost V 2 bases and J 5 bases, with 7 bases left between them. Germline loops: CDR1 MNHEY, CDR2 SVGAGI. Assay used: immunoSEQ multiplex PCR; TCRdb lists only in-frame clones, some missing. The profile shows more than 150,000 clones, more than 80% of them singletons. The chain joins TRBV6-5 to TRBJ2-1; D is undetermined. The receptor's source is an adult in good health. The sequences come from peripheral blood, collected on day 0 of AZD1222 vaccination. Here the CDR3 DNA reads TGTGCCAGCAGTTACGACCACAACAATGAGCAGTTCTTC. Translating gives CASSYDHNNEQFF.